This T cell receptor beta chain was sequenced during a study of regulatory T cells in long-lasting Graves disease. Researchers made TCR beta libraries by using iRepertoire HTBI primers and running Arm-PCR on CDR3 regions. In TCRdb, the multiplex PCR reads were re-called with MiXCR into one record per CDR3 protein. The top ten clones hold 25% of a sample with fewer than 550,000 distinct CDR3 sequences, about 16% of them seen once. Time point noted: newly diagnosed GD, antithyroid drugs for less than 3 months. TCR sequences were obtained from RNA taken from PBMCs. This same sample was also taken into another study, of T cells in Graves' hyperthyroidism and ophthalmopathy.

The sample consisted of peripheral blood mononuclear cells (PBMCs), taken at new diagnosis, from a patient treated with antithyroid drugs. The TCR comes from a woman aged 40 to 65 with Graves disease.

This chain's CDR3 is CASSLVVSSTDTQYF. DNA of the CDR3: TGTGCCAGCAGCTTGGTGGTGTCAAGCACAGATACGCAGTATTTT. The V gene is TRBV7-9, the J gene TRBJ2-3; D remains unclear. Looked up from germline, CDR1 is SEHNR and CDR2 is FQNEAQ (reference sequence). The CDR3 totals 15 residues. V was pared by 3 bases and J by 0 bases, with 10 bases between.